This record looks at one T cell receptor (beta chain) sequence and its context. The antigen remains undetermined. TCRdb keeps only in-frame clones here, not all; method: immunoSEQ multiplex PCR. The sample lists around 130,000 clones; approximately 90% were seen once. V was cut by 4 bases and J by 1 base, with 10 bases left in between. The CDR3 contains 13 residues. Germline V lookup: CDR1 SQVTM, CDR2 ANQGSEA. The entry originates in a study of T cell responses to AZD1222 COVID-19 vaccine. Points from the study as a whole: Nearly half of spike-specific TCRs reportedly target variant regions that are unmutated in the B.1.351 and B.1.1.7 variants.

The chain joins TRBV29-1 to TRBJ2-5, with D perhaps assigned TRBD1 or TRBD2 (5 bases each). This receptor was taken from an adult in good health. The specimen was peripheral blood, collected on day 0 of AZD1222 vaccination. CDR3 DNA sequence: TGCAGCGTTGCCCGGGGCTCCCAAGAGACCCAGTACTTC. It translates to CSVARGSQETQYF. The whole variable domain, remainder taken from reference TRBV29-1 and TRBJ2-5, is SAVISQKPSRDICQRGTSLTIQCQVDSQVTMMFWYRQQPGQSLTLIATANQGSEATYESGFVIDKFPISRPNLTFSTLTVSNMSPEDSSIYLCSVARGSQETQYFGPGTRLLVL.